This record concerns one T cell receptor (beta chain) sequence. The antigen is unknown. The data stem from a study of cytomegalovirus exposure and HLA in healthy donors. Study conclusions and caveats: Among the sequence variants, a highly shared cluster was likely an artifact of sequencing. There were reportedly fewer N-insertions in an Asian-associated ancestry cluster than the roughly 670-donor mean, in a later analysis.

Primers included in the PCR were 60 Vbeta and 13 Jbeta primers. Libraries were prepared by immunoSEQ multiplex PCR; TCRdb keeps only in-frame clonotypes and omits some of them. The top ten clones hold 1% of a sample with 150,000 or so clones, about 80% of them seen once. Trimming removed 6 bases from V and 3 bases from J, with 11 bases in between. Germline CDR1 SQVTM, CDR2 ANQGSEA. CDR3 length: 13 amino acids. The sequence was obtained from a woman aged 45 to 65 in good health and CMV-seropositive. This chain connects TRBV29-1 to TRBJ1-4; D perhaps matches TRBD1 (5 bases). Source material: PBMCs. CDR3 residues: CSVMTRANEKLFF. In nucleotides, the CDR3 is TGCAGCGTCATGACCAGGGCTAATGAAAAACTGTTTTTT.